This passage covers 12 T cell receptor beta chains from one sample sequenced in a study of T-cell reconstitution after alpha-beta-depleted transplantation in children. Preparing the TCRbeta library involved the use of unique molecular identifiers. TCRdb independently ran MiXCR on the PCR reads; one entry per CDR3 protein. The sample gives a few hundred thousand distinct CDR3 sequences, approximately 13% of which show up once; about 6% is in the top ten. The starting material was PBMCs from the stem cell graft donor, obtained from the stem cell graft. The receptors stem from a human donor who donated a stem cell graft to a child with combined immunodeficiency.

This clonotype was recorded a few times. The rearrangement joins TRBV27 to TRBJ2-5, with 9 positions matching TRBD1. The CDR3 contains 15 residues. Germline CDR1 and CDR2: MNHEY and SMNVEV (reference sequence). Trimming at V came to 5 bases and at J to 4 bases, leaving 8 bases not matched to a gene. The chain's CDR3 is CASSRRDRERETQYF. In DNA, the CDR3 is TGTGCCAGCAGTCGAAGGGACAGGGAAAGAGAGACCCAGTACTTC.

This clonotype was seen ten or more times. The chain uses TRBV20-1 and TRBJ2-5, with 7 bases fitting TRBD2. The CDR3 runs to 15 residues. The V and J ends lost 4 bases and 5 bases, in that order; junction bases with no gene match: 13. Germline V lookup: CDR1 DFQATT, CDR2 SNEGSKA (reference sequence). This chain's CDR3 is CSANNIAGAGETQYF. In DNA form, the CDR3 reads TGCAGTGCTAACAACATAGCGGGCGCAGGGGAGACCCAGTACTTC.

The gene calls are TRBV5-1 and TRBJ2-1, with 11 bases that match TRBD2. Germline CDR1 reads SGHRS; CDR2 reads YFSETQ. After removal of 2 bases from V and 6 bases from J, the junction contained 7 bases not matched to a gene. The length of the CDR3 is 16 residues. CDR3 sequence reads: CASSLTPGTSGNEQFF. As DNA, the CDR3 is TGCGCCAGCAGCTTAACCCCCGGGACTAGCGGCAATGAGCAGTTCTTC.

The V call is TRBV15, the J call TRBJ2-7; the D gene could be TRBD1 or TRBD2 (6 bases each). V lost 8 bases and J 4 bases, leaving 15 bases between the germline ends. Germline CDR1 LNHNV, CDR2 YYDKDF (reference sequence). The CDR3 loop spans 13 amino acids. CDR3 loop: CATGRERGYEQYF. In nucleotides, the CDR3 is TGTGCCACCGGTCGGGAGAGGGGGTACGAGCAGTACTTC.

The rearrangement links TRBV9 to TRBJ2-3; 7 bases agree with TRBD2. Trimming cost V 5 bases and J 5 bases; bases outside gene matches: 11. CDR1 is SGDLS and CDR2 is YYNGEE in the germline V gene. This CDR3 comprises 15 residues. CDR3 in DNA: TGTGCCAGCAGTTCAGCGGGACGGGTAATAGATACGCAGTATTTT. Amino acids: CASSSAGRVIDTQYF.

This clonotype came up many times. The CDR3 DNA reads TGTGCCAGCAAGGGACAGGGGGTCGTTACTGAAGCTTTCTTT. Amino acids: CASKGQGVVTEAFF. This chain links TRBV6-5 with TRBJ1-1; 11 bases map to TRBD1. J lost 5 bases, V lost 7 bases, and 6 bases had no gene match. Germline CDR1 is MNHEY and CDR2 is SVGAGI. There are 14 residues in the CDR3.

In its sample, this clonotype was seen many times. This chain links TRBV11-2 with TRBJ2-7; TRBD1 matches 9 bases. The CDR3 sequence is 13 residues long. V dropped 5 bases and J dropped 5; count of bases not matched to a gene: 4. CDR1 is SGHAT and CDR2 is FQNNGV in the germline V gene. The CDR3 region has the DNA TGTGCCAGCAGCGCCGACAGGGGGAACGAGCAGTACTTC. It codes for CASSADRGNEQYF.

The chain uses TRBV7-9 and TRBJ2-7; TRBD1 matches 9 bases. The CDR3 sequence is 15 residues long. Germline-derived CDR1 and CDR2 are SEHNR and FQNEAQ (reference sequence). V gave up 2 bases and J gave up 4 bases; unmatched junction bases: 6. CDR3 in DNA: TGTGCCAGCAGCTTAACAGGGGACAGGGCGTACGAGCAGTACTTC. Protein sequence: CASSLTGDRAYEQYF.

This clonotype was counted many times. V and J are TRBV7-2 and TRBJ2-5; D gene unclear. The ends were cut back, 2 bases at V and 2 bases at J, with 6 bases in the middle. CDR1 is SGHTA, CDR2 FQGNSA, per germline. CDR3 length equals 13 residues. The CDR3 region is CASSLSTQETQYF. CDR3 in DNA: TGTGCCAGCAGCTTATCAACACAAGAGACCCAGTACTTC.

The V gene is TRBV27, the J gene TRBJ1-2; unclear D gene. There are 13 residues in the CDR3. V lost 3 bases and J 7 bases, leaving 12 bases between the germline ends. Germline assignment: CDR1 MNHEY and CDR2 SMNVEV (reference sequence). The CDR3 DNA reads TGTGCCAGCAGTTTCAACCCCCGAGGTGGCTACACCTTC. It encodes CASSFNPRGGYTF.

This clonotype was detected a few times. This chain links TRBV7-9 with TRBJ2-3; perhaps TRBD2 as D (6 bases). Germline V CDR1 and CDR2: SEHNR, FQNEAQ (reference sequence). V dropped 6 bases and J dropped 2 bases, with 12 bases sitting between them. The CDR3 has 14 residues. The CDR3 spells CASSSRRDTDTQYF. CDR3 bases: TGTGCCAGCAGTTCACGGAGGGACACAGATACGCAGTATTTT.

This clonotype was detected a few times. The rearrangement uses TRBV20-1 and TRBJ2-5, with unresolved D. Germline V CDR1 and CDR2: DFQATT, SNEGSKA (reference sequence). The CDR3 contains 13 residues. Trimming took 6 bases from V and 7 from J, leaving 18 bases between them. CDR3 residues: CSAAAGWIVTQYF. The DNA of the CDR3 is TGCAGTGCCGCGGCAGGCTGGATTGTGACCCAGTACTTC.